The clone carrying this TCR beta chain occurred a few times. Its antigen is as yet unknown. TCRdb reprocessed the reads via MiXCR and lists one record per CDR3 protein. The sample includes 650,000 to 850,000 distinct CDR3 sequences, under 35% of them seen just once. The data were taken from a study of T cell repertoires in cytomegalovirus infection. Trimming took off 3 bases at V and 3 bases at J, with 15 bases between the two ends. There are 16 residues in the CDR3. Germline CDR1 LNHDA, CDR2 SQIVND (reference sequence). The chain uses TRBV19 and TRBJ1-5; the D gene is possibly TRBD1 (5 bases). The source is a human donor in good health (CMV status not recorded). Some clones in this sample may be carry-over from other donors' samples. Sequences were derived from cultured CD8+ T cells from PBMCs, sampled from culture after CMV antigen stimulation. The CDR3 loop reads CASSINRQVNNQPQHF. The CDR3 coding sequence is TGTGCCAGTAGTATCAACAGGCAGGTAAACAATCAGCCCCAGCATTTT.